This T cell receptor (beta chain) stems from a study of cytomegalovirus exposure and HLA in healthy donors. Turning to this clone: Its antigen is still unknown.

V was pared by 5 bases and J by 2 bases, with 9 bases of the junction left unmatched. CDR3 size: 16 residues. Germline values: CDR1 SGHTA, CDR2 FQGNSA. 13 Jbeta primers and 60 Vbeta primers were used for the PCR. Profiling relied on immunoSEQ multiplex PCR, and the TCRdb table lists in-frame clones only, not all of them. The table lists approximately 100,000 clones, about a tenth of them singletons. Whole-study results and caveats: For cytomegalovirus status, the classifier reportedly gave diagnoses with high specificity and sensitivity. Some TCR beta chains (about 170 of them) were listed as cytomegalovirus-associated. A previous analysis found most TCR beta V segments productive roughly 87% or roughly 30% of the time.

The sequencing sample was made of PBMCs. V is TRBV7-2 and J is TRBJ1-2; 9 nucleotides align to TRBD1. The receptor's source is a man aged 50 or older in good health and CMV-seropositive. The DNA for the CDR3 is TGTGCCAGCAGCCCCGGGACAGGGTACCTAAACTATGGCTACACCTTC. Encoded protein: CASSPGTGYLNYGYTF. Complete variable domain (other parts from reference TRBV7-2 and TRBJ1-2): GAGVSQSPSNKVTEKGKDVELRCDPISGHTALYWYRQSLGQGLEFLIYFQGNSAPDKSGLPSDRFSAERTGGSVSTLTIQRTQQEDSAVYLCASSPGTGYLNYGYTFGSGTRLTVV.